The text below deals with one TCR beta chain. Its target is not known. Researchers defined stable Graves' hyperthyroidism as no ophthalmopathy progression within 18 months. There were TCR beta CDR3 regions amplified from RNA transcripts. Initially, a first-round RT-PCR of the TCR CDR3 employed the HTBI primer set. TCRdb reanalysed the multiplex PCR reads using MiXCR and keeps one entry per CDR3 protein. The sample has about 380,000 distinct CDR3 sequences, approximately 15% seen once. This sample was included in a study of T cells in Graves' hyperthyroidism and ophthalmopathy. The CDR3 contains 15 residues. Trimming removed 2 bases from V and 3 bases from J; junction bases left unmatched: 4. Study findings and constraints: For ophthalmopathy, model prediction preceded onset by a median roughly 6.5 months. Ophthalmopathy could be told apart from stable hyperthyroidism with a 13 V-J model. Blood also carried most thyroid clonotypes expanded above 0.001.

The V gene is TRBV12-3 or TRBV12-4, the J gene TRBJ2-3, with TRBD1 identical over 8 bases. Sequenced input: blood. The source is a woman aged 55-70 years with Graves' hyperthyroidism. This CDR3 reads CASSLIRGPTDTQYF. The CDR3 nucleotides are TGTGCCAGCAGTTTAATCAGGGGGCCTACAGATACGCAGTATTTT.